These T cell receptor beta chains were read from a single sample in a study of T cell responses to AZD1222 COVID-19 vaccine. Assay used: immunoSEQ multiplex PCR; TCRdb lists only in-frame clones, some missing. The sample holds fewer than 180,000 clones, around 90% seen once. The sequenced sample was peripheral blood, obtained 28 days after the second AZD1222 dose. The receptor source for this set is an adult who received the AZD1222 COVID-19 vaccine. CDR3s include the opening cysteine and the closing phenylalanine or tryptophan. Fields, in order: J gene, V gene, clone size, D gene, CDR3 protein, CDR3 DNA. A D gene is named only where the DNA matches it firmly. Clone size, where shown, is once, few, many, or a class for clones that have expanded.

j_gene: TRBJ2-3; v_gene: TRBV5-1; abundance: few; d_gene: TRBD1; CDR3aa: CASSLQGQPTDTQYF; CDR3nt: TGCGCCAGCAGCTTACAGGGACAGCCCACAGATACGCAGTATTTT
j_gene: TRBJ1-6; v_gene: TRBV5-4; abundance: -; d_gene: TRBD1; CDR3aa: CASSPGTGESLSPLHF; CDR3nt: TGTGCCAGCAGCCCCGGGACAGGGGAGTCTCTTTCACCCCTCCACTTT
j_gene: TRBJ2-7; v_gene: TRBV11-3; abundance: -; d_gene: -; CDR3aa: CASSLGVLGTYEQYF; CDR3nt: TGTGCCAGCAGCTTAGGAGTGTTGGGGACCTACGAGCAGTACTTC
j_gene: TRBJ2-3; v_gene: TRBV24-1; abundance: -; d_gene: -; CDR3aa: CATSERGARDTQYF; CDR3nt: TGTGCCACCAGCGAGAGGGGGGCTCGGGATACGCAGTATTTT
j_gene: TRBJ2-3; v_gene: TRBV28; abundance: -; d_gene: TRBD2; CDR3aa: CASSTTSGANTQYF; CDR3nt: TGTGCCAGCAGCACCACCAGCGGGGCTAATACGCAGTATTTT
j_gene: TRBJ1-2; v_gene: TRBV5-4; abundance: -; d_gene: -; CDR3aa: CASSPSRAQGSGYTF; CDR3nt: TGTGCCAGCAGCCCAAGTAGGGCGCAGGGCTCTGGCTACACCTTC
j_gene: TRBJ2-3; v_gene: TRBV6-2/TRBV6-3; abundance: -; d_gene: -; CDR3aa: CASSSGRLSTDTQYF; CDR3nt: TGTGCCAGCAGCTCGGGACGCCTTAGCACAGATACGCAGTATTTT
j_gene: TRBJ1-1; v_gene: TRBV29-1; abundance: -; d_gene: -; CDR3aa: CSVVGGTEAFF; CDR3nt: TGCAGCGTTGTAGGAGGCACTGAAGCTTTCTTT
j_gene: TRBJ1-2; v_gene: TRBV6-1; abundance: -; d_gene: TRBD1; CDR3aa: CASSEPGGGDYGYTF; CDR3nt: TGTGCCAGCAGTGAACCAGGGGGCGGAGACTATGGCTACACCTTC
j_gene: TRBJ1-2; v_gene: TRBV27; abundance: -; d_gene: TRBD1; CDR3aa: CASSFTSGTGGLYGYTF; CDR3nt: TGTGCCAGCAGTTTTACCAGTGGGACAGGGGGCCTCTATGGCTACACCTTC
j_gene: TRBJ1-2; v_gene: TRBV4-2; abundance: -; d_gene: TRBD1; CDR3aa: CASSPGQGNSGYTF; CDR3nt: TGTGCCAGCAGCCCGGGACAGGGGAATTCTGGCTACACCTTC
j_gene: TRBJ2-3; v_gene: TRBV5-1; abundance: -; d_gene: TRBD2; CDR3aa: CASSTGTSGGQRYF; CDR3nt: TGCGCCAGCAGCACCGGGACTAGCGGAGGCCAACGGTATTTT
j_gene: TRBJ2-7; v_gene: TRBV7-9; abundance: -; d_gene: -; CDR3aa: CASSLGLLYEQYF; CDR3nt: TGTGCCAGCAGCTTAGGGTTGCTTTACGAGCAGTACTTC
j_gene: TRBJ2-2; v_gene: TRBV27; abundance: -; d_gene: TRBD2; CDR3aa: CASSSQREWELFF; CDR3nt: TGTGCCAGCAGTTCCCAGCGGGAGTGGGAGCTGTTTTTT
j_gene: TRBJ1-1; v_gene: TRBV18; abundance: -; d_gene: -; CDR3aa: CASSAGGYTEAFF; CDR3nt: TGTGCCAGCTCGGCGGGGGGCTACACTGAAGCTTTCTTT
j_gene: TRBJ1-5; v_gene: TRBV30; abundance: -; d_gene: -; CDR3aa: CAWSVGRDQPQHF; CDR3nt: TGTGCCTGGAGTGTTGGCAGGGATCAGCCCCAGCATTTT
j_gene: TRBJ1-6; v_gene: TRBV6-1; abundance: -; d_gene: -; CDR3aa: CASSEGPTLHF; CDR3nt: TGTGCCAGCAGTGAGGGTCCGACCCTCCACTTT
j_gene: TRBJ1-2; v_gene: TRBV19; abundance: -; d_gene: -; CDR3aa: CASSIEGSNPYGYTF; CDR3nt: TGTGCCAGTAGTATAGAAGGATCCAACCCCTATGGCTACACCTTC
j_gene: TRBJ1-5; v_gene: TRBV27; abundance: -; d_gene: -; CDR3aa: CASSLRGAGQPQHF; CDR3nt: TGTGCCAGCAGTTTAAGGGGGGCTGGTCAGCCCCAGCATTTT
j_gene: TRBJ2-7; v_gene: TRBV14; abundance: -; d_gene: -; CDR3aa: CASSQGYYEQYF; CDR3nt: TGTGCCAGCAGCCAAGGATACTACGAGCAGTACTTC
j_gene: TRBJ1-4; v_gene: TRBV19; abundance: -; d_gene: -; CDR3aa: CASSTGTTNEKLFF; CDR3nt: TGTGCCAGTAGTACCGGGACAACTAATGAAAAACTGTTTTTT
j_gene: TRBJ1-1; v_gene: TRBV7-6; abundance: -; d_gene: -; CDR3aa: CASSLEAGNTEAFF; CDR3nt: TGTGCCAGCAGCTTAGAAGCAGGGAACACTGAAGCTTTCTTT
j_gene: TRBJ2-1; v_gene: TRBV14; abundance: -; d_gene: TRBD1; CDR3aa: CASSRLPGQVNEQFF; CDR3nt: TGTGCCAGCAGCCGTCTCCCGGGACAGGTGAATGAGCAGTTCTTC
j_gene: TRBJ2-2; v_gene: TRBV2; abundance: -; d_gene: TRBD2; CDR3aa: CASSERTSPTGELFF; CDR3nt: TGTGCCAGCAGTGAACGGACTAGTCCCACCGGGGAGCTGTTTTTT
j_gene: TRBJ2-3; v_gene: TRBV3-1/TRBV3-2; abundance: -; d_gene: -; CDR3aa: CASSQDQVTDTQYF; CDR3nt: TGTGCCAGCAGCCAAGATCAGGTCACAGATACGCAGTATTTT
j_gene: TRBJ1-2; v_gene: TRBV27; abundance: -; d_gene: TRBD1; CDR3aa: CASTKQGDYGYTF; CDR3nt: TGTGCCAGCACCAAACAGGGGGACTATGGCTACACCTTC
j_gene: TRBJ1-2; v_gene: TRBV28; abundance: -; d_gene: -; CDR3aa: CASSEGFYGYTF; CDR3nt: TGTGCCAGCAGTGAGGGGTTCTATGGCTACACCTTC
j_gene: TRBJ1-6; v_gene: TRBV6-5; abundance: -; d_gene: -; CDR3aa: CASSYDSRGYSPLHF; CDR3nt: TGTGCCAGCAGTTACGATAGCCGGGGTTACTCACCCCTCCACTTT
j_gene: TRBJ1-2; v_gene: TRBV29-1; abundance: -; d_gene: -; CDR3aa: CSVVAASMVRGYTF; CDR3nt: TGCAGCGTTGTGGCGGCTTCTATGGTTCGTGGCTACACCTTC
j_gene: TRBJ1-1; v_gene: TRBV6-2/TRBV6-3; abundance: -; d_gene: -; CDR3aa: CASSYPGGTEAFF; CDR3nt: TGTGCCAGCAGTTACCCGGGCGGCACTGAAGCTTTCTTT
j_gene: TRBJ1-3; v_gene: TRBV5-5; abundance: -; d_gene: -; CDR3aa: CASSLIGQYSGNTIYF; CDR3nt: TGTGCCAGCAGCTTGATTGGGCAGTACTCTGGAAACACCATATATTTT
j_gene: TRBJ1-4; v_gene: TRBV27; abundance: -; d_gene: -; CDR3aa: CASSLSGNEKLFF; CDR3nt: TGTGCCAGCAGTTTATCGGGTAATGAAAAACTGTTTTTT
j_gene: TRBJ1-1; v_gene: TRBV2; abundance: -; d_gene: -; CDR3aa: CASSETPYSGTEAFF; CDR3nt: TGTGCCAGCAGTGAAACCCCGTATTCGGGGACTGAAGCTTTCTTT
j_gene: TRBJ1-2; v_gene: TRBV28; abundance: -; d_gene: -; CDR3aa: CASSVRVYGYTF; CDR3nt: TGTGCCAGCAGTGTAAGGGTCTATGGCTACACCTTC
j_gene: TRBJ2-1; v_gene: TRBV9; abundance: -; d_gene: -; CDR3aa: CASSVDARSYNEQFF; CDR3nt: TGTGCCAGCAGCGTAGATGCGAGATCCTACAATGAGCAGTTCTTC
j_gene: TRBJ1-1; v_gene: TRBV30; abundance: -; d_gene: -; CDR3aa: CAWSANPAEAFF; CDR3nt: TGTGCCTGGAGTGCCAACCCCGCTGAAGCTTTCTTT
j_gene: TRBJ1-2; v_gene: TRBV29-1; abundance: -; d_gene: -; CDR3aa: CSVDGHGDYGYTF; CDR3nt: TGCAGCGTTGATGGGCACGGAGACTATGGCTACACCTTC
j_gene: TRBJ1-1; v_gene: TRBV29-1; abundance: -; d_gene: TRBD1; CDR3aa: CSYRGPGTEAFF; CDR3nt: TGCAGCTACAGGGGCCCGGGCACTGAAGCTTTCTTT
j_gene: TRBJ1-2; v_gene: TRBV5-5; abundance: few; d_gene: -; CDR3aa: CASSLVQGNYGYTF; CDR3nt: TGTGCCAGCAGCTTGGTCCAAGGGAACTATGGCTACACCTTC
j_gene: TRBJ2-7; v_gene: TRBV18; abundance: -; d_gene: TRBD1; CDR3aa: CASSPLGQGPTYEQYF; CDR3nt: TGTGCCAGCTCACCACTGGGACAGGGGCCCACCTACGAGCAGTACTTC
j_gene: TRBJ1-4; v_gene: TRBV5-6; abundance: -; d_gene: -; CDR3aa: CASSFYSGGNEKLFF; CDR3nt: TGTGCCAGCAGCTTTTATTCTGGGGGAAATGAAAAACTGTTTTTT
j_gene: TRBJ2-2; v_gene: TRBV27; abundance: -; d_gene: -; CDR3aa: CASKPYTGELFF; CDR3nt: TGTGCCAGCAAGCCCTACACCGGGGAGCTGTTTTTT
j_gene: TRBJ1-6; v_gene: TRBV5-1; abundance: -; d_gene: TRBD1; CDR3aa: CASSLETGEWPLHF; CDR3nt: TGCGCCAGCAGCTTGGAGACAGGGGAGTGGCCCCTCCACTTT
j_gene: TRBJ2-2; v_gene: TRBV11-3; abundance: -; d_gene: -; CDR3aa: CASSLLGREGTGELFF; CDR3nt: TGTGCCAGCAGCTTATTAGGCAGGGAAGGGACCGGGGAGCTGTTTTTT
j_gene: TRBJ1-6; v_gene: TRBV30; abundance: few; d_gene: -; CDR3aa: CATRQVSYNSPLHF; CDR3nt: TGTGCCACCAGACAGGTCTCCTATAATTCACCCCTCCACTTT